This TCR beta chain was profiled in a study of blood T cells in healthy people across ages. Study results and limitations: A roughly linear age-dependent decrease characterized TCR beta diversity per million T cells. Diversity estimates drawn from one million T cells were deemed underestimates.

As concerns this clonotype: What it binds is not known.

A second PCR, run for roughly 7 to 12 cycles, used a sample-barcoded 5' primer plus a J-beta primer mix. A single record per CDR3 protein comes from TCRdb applying MiXCR to the 5' RACE reads. The sample holds hundreds of thousands of distinct CDR3 sequences, roughly 52% seen once. The V end lost 0 bases, the J end lost 0 bases, and 11 bases lay between the germline ends. This CDR3 is 16 amino acids long. The germline V gene encodes CDR1 LGHNA and CDR2 YNFKEQ. This TCR came from a man aged 30 to 39 in good health. The source material was blood. The gene calls are TRBV4-2 and TRBJ1-1; D not certain. This CDR3 reads CASSQEYGLMNTEAFF. The CDR3 nucleotides are TGTGCCAGCAGCCAAGAATATGGACTCATGAACACTGAAGCTTTCTTT.